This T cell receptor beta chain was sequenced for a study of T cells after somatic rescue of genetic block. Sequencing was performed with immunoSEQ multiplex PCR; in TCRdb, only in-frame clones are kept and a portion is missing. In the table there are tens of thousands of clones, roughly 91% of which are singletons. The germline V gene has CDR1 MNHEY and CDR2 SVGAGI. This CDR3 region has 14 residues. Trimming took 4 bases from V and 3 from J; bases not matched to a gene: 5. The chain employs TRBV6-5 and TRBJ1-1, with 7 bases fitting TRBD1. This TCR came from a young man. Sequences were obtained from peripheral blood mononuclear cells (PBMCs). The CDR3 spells CASSFGQVYTEAFF. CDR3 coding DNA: TGTGCCAGCAGTTTCGGACAGGTTTACACTGAAGCTTTCTTT.